This entry features one T cell receptor (beta chain) sequence. Clones were read by immunoSEQ multiplex PCR, and TCRdb kept only the in-frame ones, dropping some. The sample includes under 250,000 clones, about four fifths of them seen just once. The CDR3 is 15 residues long. The V end lost 5 bases, the J end lost 5 bases, and 15 bases lay between the germline ends. Germline CDR1 reads SGHVS; CDR2 reads FQNEAQ. This study enrolled people aged 18 to 89 from about 24 US geographic areas. Up to 2 weeks before entering the study, exposed participants had met a COVID-19 case. The data belong to a study of blood T cell repertoires in COVID-19. The wider study: Specimens from acute and convalescent COVID-19 originated in the United States, Italy and Spain.

This TCR was sampled from a woman between 40 and 50 years old who had been exposed to COVID-19. This rearrangement joins TRBV7-8 to TRBJ2-2, with a possible D match to TRBD1 (6 bases). Sequenced: PBMCs or T cells enriched from blood (not recorded which). The CDR3 bases are TGTGCCAGCAGCCCAGGGGCTTTGGGGACCGGGGAGCTGTTTTTT. It translates to CASSPGALGTGELFF.